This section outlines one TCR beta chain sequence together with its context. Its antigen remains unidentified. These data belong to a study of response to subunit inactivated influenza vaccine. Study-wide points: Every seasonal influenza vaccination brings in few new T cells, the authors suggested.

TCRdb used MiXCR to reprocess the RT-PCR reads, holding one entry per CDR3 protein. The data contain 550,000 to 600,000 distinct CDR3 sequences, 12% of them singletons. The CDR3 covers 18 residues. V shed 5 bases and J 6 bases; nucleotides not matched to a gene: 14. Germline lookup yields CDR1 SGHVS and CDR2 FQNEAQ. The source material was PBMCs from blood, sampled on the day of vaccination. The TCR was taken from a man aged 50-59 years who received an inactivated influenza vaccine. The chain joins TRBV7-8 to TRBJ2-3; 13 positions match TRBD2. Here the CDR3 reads CASSPHSGLAGVLDTQYF. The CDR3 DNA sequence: TGTGCCAGCAGCCCCCACTCCGGACTAGCGGGAGTTTTGGATACGCAGTATTTT.